These 24 T cell receptor beta chains originate from one sample sequenced in a study of OX40 agonist ivuxolimab in advanced cancers. Sequencing used immunoSEQ multiplex PCR; TCRdb keeps in-frame clones, though not all of them. The sample includes some 77,000 clones, roughly nine tenths of them seen just once. The sequencing here drew on CD4+ or CD8+ T cells sorted from blood, taken in a trial of the OX40 agonist ivuxolimab. All receptors derive from an adult with an advanced solid tumor such as melanoma, head and neck, liver or kidney cancer.

V usage is TRBV19 and J usage is TRBJ2-7; D might be TRBD2 (6 bases). V shed 3 bases and J shed 3 bases, with 21 bases lying between them. The CDR3 runs 17 residues. In germline, CDR1 is LNHDA, CDR2 SQIVND (reference sequence). The CDR3 is CASSIVGGDSIVYEQYF. The CDR3 DNA reads as TGTGCCAGTAGTATCGTTGGTGGGGACTCCATAGTCTACGAGCAGTACTTC.

This sequence joins TRBV28 and TRBJ2-7; TRBD1 aligns across 8 bases. CDR3 length: 11 amino acids. V lost 6 bases, J lost 6 bases, and 1 base stayed unmatched. The germline CDR1 and CDR2 sequences are MDHEN and SYDVKM. The CDR3 DNA follows: TGTGCCAGCAGACAGGGGGGCGAGCAGTACTTC. Protein product: CASRQGGEQYF.

The J gene is TRBJ2-7, the V gene TRBV18, with 11 nucleotides matching TRBD1. Germline V gene sequence: CDR1 KGHSH, CDR2 LQKENI. V gave up 3 bases and J gave up 3 bases; unmatched junction bases: 4. The CDR3 spans 15 residues. CDR3 sequence: CASSPGTGGIYEQYF. The CDR3 bases are TGTGCCAGCTCACCCGGGACAGGGGGAATCTACGAGCAGTACTTC.

This chain joins TRBV6-5 and TRBJ2-2; possibly TRBD1 for D (6 bases). The CDR3 length is 14 residues. The germline CDR1 and CDR2 sequences are MNHEY and SVGAGI. V was cut by 7 bases and J by 8 bases, with 17 bases left in between. The CDR3 here is CASNPRTVEGELFF. In DNA form, the CDR3 reads TGTGCCAGCAACCCCCGGACAGTGGAAGGGGAGCTGTTTTTT.

The chain joins TRBV7-2 to TRBJ2-7; weak D call: TRBD2 (6 bases). The CDR3 loop spans 15 amino acids. V gave up 2 bases and J gave up 3 bases, with 14 bases separating them. Germline V gene data show CDR1 as SGHTA and CDR2 as FQGNSA. CDR3 bases: TGTGCCAGCAGCTTACGCCCGGGAGTAGTCTACGAGCAGTACTTC. Amino acid sequence: CASSLRPGVVYEQYF.

The chain uses TRBV7-2 and TRBJ1-5; D is ambiguous. V was pared by 1 base and J by 6 bases, with 22 bases between. Germline CDR1 SGHTA, CDR2 FQGNSA. The CDR3 loop spans 18 amino acids. The CDR3 loop reads CASSLGSRGSHESQPQHF. DNA for the CDR3: TGTGCCAGCAGCTTAGGGTCGAGAGGATCCCATGAGTCTCAGCCCCAGCATTTT.

V usage is TRBV2 and J usage is TRBJ2-5; possible D gene TRBD2, 6 bases. The CDR3 loop spans 14 amino acids. Germline V gene lookup returns CDR1 SNHLY and CDR2 FYNNEI. V lost 4 bases to trimming and J lost 4 bases, with 13 bases between them. This CDR3 reads CASSGGLSGETQYF. The CDR3 DNA reads as TGTGCCAGCAGTGGGGGTCTTAGCGGAGAGACCCAGTACTTC. Full variable domain (outside the CDR3, taken from reference TRBV2 and TRBJ2-5): EPEVTQTPSHQVTQMGQEVILRCVPISNHLYFYWYRQILGQKVEFLVSFYNNEISEKSEIFDDQFSVERPDGSNFTLKIRSTKLEDSAMYFCASSGGLSGETQYFGPGTRLLVL.

This clone was seen a few times. The CDR3: CASSLAANTGELFF. The DNA of the CDR3 is TGTGCCAGCAGCTTAGCGGCGAACACCGGGGAGCTGTTTTTT. This chain links TRBV7-2 with TRBJ2-2; D unclear. V was cut by 0 bases and J by 0 bases, with 2 bases left in between. The germline V gene has CDR1 SGHTA and CDR2 FQGNSA. This CDR3 comprises 14 residues.

V gene TRBV5-4 combines with J gene TRBJ2-3; no clear D. This CDR3 is 14 amino acids long. Trimming cost V 7 bases and J 0 bases, with 12 bases left between them. CDR1 SGHNT and CDR2 YYREEE come from the germline V gene (reference sequence). Here the CDR3 reads CASAGVGSTDTQYF. Here the CDR3 DNA reads TGTGCCAGCGCCGGTGTAGGTAGCACAGATACGCAGTATTTT.

The rearrangement uses TRBV7-9 and TRBJ1-2; D is perhaps TRBD1 (5 bases). V was cut by 1 base and J by 3 bases, with 6 bases left in between. Germline V CDR1 and CDR2: SEHNR, FQNEAQ (reference sequence). The CDR3 sequence is 13 residues long. The DNA for the CDR3 is TGTGCCAGCAGCTTAGAGACAGACTATGGCTACACCTTC. Residues: CASSLETDYGYTF.

This chain uses TRBV28 with TRBJ1-5; D is perhaps TRBD1 (6 bases). The CDR3 is 13 residues long. Germline V gene sequence: CDR1 MDHEN, CDR2 SYDVKM. Trimming pared 7 bases from V and 4 bases from J, leaving 11 bases between. CDR3 in amino acids: CASIQGANQPQHF. In nucleotides, the CDR3 is TGTGCCAGCATACAGGGTGCGAATCAGCCCCAGCATTTT.

As DNA, the CDR3 is TGTGCCAGCAGCACGACAGGGGGCGTGGGCACCGGGGAGCTGTTTTTT. It is translated as CASSTTGGVGTGELFF. The chain joins TRBV7-3 to TRBJ2-2, with 10 nucleotides matching TRBD1. J lost 4 bases, V lost 5 bases, and 7 bases had no gene match. The CDR3 contains 16 residues. Germline V gene lookup returns CDR1 SGHTA and CDR2 FQGTGA.

The chain combines TRBV2 with TRBJ2-3, with D tentatively TRBD2 (5 bases). V was cut by 11 bases and J by 5 bases, with 17 bases left in between. There are 13 residues in the CDR3. The germline V gene has CDR1 SNHLY and CDR2 FYNNEI. The CDR3 protein is CACSAEAVDTQYF. CDR3 nucleotides: TGTGCCTGCTCTGCTGAAGCGGTAGATACGCAGTATTTT.

CDR3 nucleotides: TGTGCCAGCTCACCATTAGACCCAAAGACGAACACTGAAGCTTTCTTT. It is translated as CASSPLDPKTNTEAFF. This chain uses TRBV18 with TRBJ1-1; no firm D call. Trimming pared 2 bases from V and 1 base from J, leaving 14 bases between. The CDR3 has 16 residues. The germline V gene encodes CDR1 KGHSH and CDR2 LQKENI. Based on the CDR3 plus reference TRBV18 and TRBJ1-1, the full variable domain is NAGVMQNPRHLVRRRGQEARLRCSPMKGHSHVYWYRQLPEEGLKFMVYLQKENIIDESGMPKERFSAEFPKEGPSILRIQQVVRGDSAAYFCASSPLDPKTNTEAFFGQGTRLTVV.

The rearrangement joins TRBV19 to TRBJ1-4; D ambiguous. This CDR3 is built from 14 residues. Deletions cut 3 bases from V and 5 bases from J, with 10 bases between. Per germline, CDR1 LNHDA and CDR2 SQIVND (reference sequence). This CDR3 reads CASSILGENEKLFF. As DNA, the CDR3 is TGTGCCAGTAGTATTCTCGGGGAAAATGAAAAACTGTTTTTT. Variable domain in full (rest from reference TRBV19 and TRBJ1-4): DGGITQSPKYLFRKEGQNVTLSCEQNLNHDAMYWYRQDPGQGLRLIYYSQIVNDFQKGDIAEGYSVSREKKESFPLTVTSAQKNPTAFYLCASSILGENEKLFFGSGTQLSVL.

Written as DNA, the CDR3 is TGCGCCAGCAGCCAAGTCCCTAGCGGGAGTACGGCAGATACGCAGTATTTT. Amino acid sequence: CASSQVPSGSTADTQYF. The genes are TRBV4-3 and TRBJ2-3; 10 bases are a match to TRBD2. The J segment lost 4 bases and the V segment lost 1 base, leaving 8 bases of the junction unmatched. The CDR3 totals 17 residues. CDR1 and CDR2 (germline): LGHNA, YSLEER.

The CDR3 protein is CASSVSSGSTDTQYF. CDR3 DNA sequence: TGTGCCAGCAGTGTGTCCAGCGGGAGCACAGATACGCAGTATTTT. The chain uses TRBV25-1 and TRBJ2-3, with D tentatively TRBD2 (6 bases). The CDR3 length is 15 residues. CDR1 is MGHDK and CDR2 is SYGVNS in the germline V gene. The V and J ends lost 4 bases and 0 bases respectively, with 11 bases between them.

V usage is TRBV19 and J usage is TRBJ2-2, with 9 nucleotides matching TRBD1. This CDR3 comprises 16 residues. V shed 5 bases, J shed 2 bases, and the junction held 6 bases outside the gene matches. Germline V CDR1 and CDR2: LNHDA, SQIVND (reference sequence). CDR3 protein: CASSPRDRANTGELFF. In nucleotides, the CDR3 is TGTGCCAGTAGTCCCCGGGACAGGGCAAACACCGGGGAGCTGTTTTTT.

The chain joins TRBV28 to TRBJ1-2; the D gene is possibly TRBD1 (6 bases). This CDR3 has 14 residues. The V gene lost 2 bases and the J gene lost 4 bases, with 11 bases spanning the gap. Germline V gene lookup returns CDR1 MDHEN and CDR2 SYDVKM. CDR3 residues: CASSLRGTGYGYTF. The CDR3 DNA sequence: TGTGCCAGCAGTTTAAGGGGGACGGGCTATGGCTACACCTTC.

Here the CDR3 reads CASRTGTGGYGYTF. CDR3 coding DNA: TGTGCCAGCAGAACCGGGACAGGGGGATATGGCTACACCTTC. The V gene is TRBV6-5, the J gene TRBJ1-2; TRBD1 aligns across 11 bases. The CDR3 covers 14 residues. The junction had 5 bases not matched to a gene; V was cut back by 6 bases and J by 5 bases. Per germline, CDR1 MNHEY and CDR2 SVGAGI.

The chain carries TRBV7-6 and TRBJ2-1; 8 nucleotides align to TRBD2. The CDR3 has 16 residues. The V and J ends lost 1 base and 0 bases, in that order; junction bases with no gene match: 2. The V gene's germline CDR1 is SGHVS and CDR2 FNYEAQ. The CDR3 DNA reads as TGTGCCAGCAGCTTAGGGGGACTAGGCTCCTACAATGAGCAGTTCTTC. This codes for CASSLGGLGSYNEQFF.

The chain carries TRBV14 and TRBJ2-5, with 8 nucleotides matching TRBD1. CDR3 size: 15 residues. V trimming: 4 bases; J trimming: 5 bases; junction bases outside the gene matches: 9. The germline V gene has CDR1 SGHDN and CDR2 FVKESK. The CDR3 coding sequence is TGTGCCAGCAGCCCCCGGACAGGGTCTCGTGAGACCCAGTACTTC. Encoded protein: CASSPRTGSRETQYF.

The chain links TRBV5-4 to TRBJ2-2; 7 bases align to TRBD1. The germline V gene has CDR1 SGHNT and CDR2 YYREEE (reference sequence). The CDR3 sequence is 15 residues long. The V gene end was trimmed by 4 bases and the J gene end by 2 bases; junction bases not matched to a gene: 5. DNA for the CDR3: TGTGCCAGCAGCACCGGGACAGCAAACACCGGGGAGCTGTTTTTT. It codes for CASSTGTANTGELFF.

The rearrangement joins TRBV6-5 to TRBJ1-1; D is ambiguous. V was cut by 6 bases and J by 5 bases, with 16 bases left in between. Germline V lookup: CDR1 MNHEY, CDR2 SVGAGI. The CDR3 runs 14 residues. CDR3 in DNA: TGTGCCAGCAGGGAGGCTAGTGGAAGGACTGAAGCTTTCTTT. Its protein product is CASREASGRTEAFF.